This T cell receptor (beta chain) stems from a study of cytomegalovirus exposure and HLA in healthy donors. Overall study findings and caveats: Some V segments, TRBV6-2 and TRBV6-3 among them, were indistinguishable and were therefore excluded.

Primers for the PCR totalled 60 Vbeta and 13 Jbeta. The repertoire was sequenced with immunoSEQ multiplex PCR; TCRdb's copy has only in-frame clones and lacks some. This table holds 130,000 or so clones, approximately 61% found once. From germline, CDR1 is LGHNA and CDR2 YNFKEQ. This CDR3 contains 16 residues. With 0 bases removed from V and 2 bases from J, the gap between germline ends came to 11 bases. Turning to this clone: Its antigen is currently unknown.

The chain carries TRBV4-2 and TRBJ2-4, with no clear D. The receptor comes from a woman in her 40s in good health and CMV-seronegative. Sequencing was done on a sample of PBMCs. CDR3 sequence: CASSQEFRVPKNIQYF. In DNA, the CDR3 is TGTGCCAGCAGCCAAGAGTTCCGGGTACCCAAAAACATTCAGTACTTC.